What follows describes a single T cell receptor beta chain. Primers included in the PCR were 60 Vbeta and 13 Jbeta primers. This table comes from immunoSEQ multiplex PCR, and its TCRdb copy is limited to in-frame clones, with some not included. In the table there are 200,000 or so clones, approximately 79% of which are singletons. The sample is drawn from a study of cytomegalovirus exposure and HLA in healthy donors. V was clipped by 7 bases and J by 3 bases; unmatched bases: 12. The CDR3 is made up of 15 amino acids. Per the germline V gene, CDR1 is MDHEN and CDR2 is SYDVKM. The sequenced sample was PBMCs. This sequence was found in a man in his forties or fifties in good health and CMV-seronegative. The chain carries TRBV28 and TRBJ2-7, with 7 nucleotides matching TRBD2. CDR3 coding DNA: TGTGCCAGCACCCTCCCTGGCGGGAGCGGCTACGAGCAGTACTTC. This codes for CASTLPGGSGYEQYF.